The sequence of this T cell receptor (beta chain) was determined in a study of CD8+CD57+ T cells in acquired aplastic anemia (dated by TCRdb to 2017 to 2018). Notes on the research overall: DNA extracted from sorted CD4+ and CD8+ cells had a mean of approximately 3.5 ug, with a range of roughly 0.18 to 27.4 ug. A CD8+CD57+ expansion meant a frequency higher than the mean frequency seen in healthy subjects.

For this clonotype: Its binding antigen is unknown. One base away there is no much larger clone; base qualities are not given.

The CDR3 sequence holds 14 residues, the cysteine and phenylalanine included. Only the CDR3 portion is preserved as DNA: 42 bases, with reading frame beginning at the first base. V is shortened by 0 bases, J by 1 base, and the region joining them spans 7 bases. The germline V gene supplies CDR1 SGDLS and CDR2 YYNGEE. The full study reports these points: Between patients and healthy controls, no significant difference in CD8+ Simpson's diversity was found (P=0.060). Around 28 CD8+ CDR3 sequences were found to be shared between patients and controls, but these sequences appeared to be highly expressed in patients and within the immunodominant clones of the patients.

The patients picked for sequencing were ones in whom flow cytometry had shown an expansion of CD8+CD57+ cells. Every patient had severe acquired aplastic anemia, diagnosed using the International Study of Aplastic Anemia and Agranulocytosis and Camitta criteria. Patients had received no therapy at the time of blood sampling. In the study, sorted CD4+ and CD8+ blood T cells from patients with severe aplastic anemia and from healthy subjects underwent deep sequencing of TCR repertoires. In the USA, patient enrollment took place under clinicaltrials.gov protocols 00001620, 01623167, 00001397, 00071045, 00081523 and 00961064. Ficoll-Paque density gradient centrifugation was used to isolate peripheral blood mononuclear cells. Before DNA extraction, CD4+ and CD8+ T cells were sorted by FACS or by magnetic beads. Genomic DNA served as template for TCR beta VDJ combination and CDR3 sequence profiling. TCR repertoire sequencing was run on an Illumina HiSeq 2000. On the study's bioinformatics: TRBV/TRBJ rearrangement plots, CDR3 size and DJ length profiles, and Simpson's diversity index were used to assess repertoires. The most abundant DNA sequence in the deep sequencing data was defined as the immunodominant clone. CDR3 amino acid sequences were checked for sharing between subjects and were compared against published repertoires and the VDJdb database. The raw public data were reprocessed by TCRdb itself: fastp quality trimming at Q25, MiXCR clonotype calling, in-frame beta chains only. Each CDR3 protein gets just one entry, which takes the most common genes and DNA from the rows behind it. These V and J calls rely on TCRdb rather than the paper's analysis. The sample table holds around 200,000 distinct CDR3 sequences, of which about 44% were seen once. 10% to 15% of the sample comes from the top ten.

The clonotype comes from a human donor with aplastic anemia. The specimen sequenced was sorted CD4+, CD8+, or CD8+CD57+ T cells (not recorded which) from PBMCs. The rearrangement joined TRBV9 to TRBJ1-1, with no reliable assignment of the D segment. CDR3 reads: CASSVGGENTEAFF. The nucleotide sequence reads TGTGCCAGCAGCGTAGGCGGGGAGAACACTGAAGCTTTCTTT.